The 16 T cell receptor beta chains listed next were all sequenced from one sample in a study of blood T cell repertoires in COVID-19. Method: immunoSEQ multiplex PCR; TCRdb's copy keeps in-frame clones and lacks some. The sample yields 150,000 to 170,000 clones, approximately 83% seen once. The source material was peripheral blood. Every receptor here comes from a woman aged 60-75 years with COVID-19, enrolled during active disease.

V usage is TRBV3-1 (or the pseudogene TRBV3-2) and J usage is TRBJ2-2; TRBD1 matches 9 bases. Germline V gene lookup returns CDR1 LGHDT and CDR2 YNNKEL (reference sequence). This CDR3 region has 15 residues. V lost 7 bases and J lost 6; bases outside the gene matches: 9. The CDR3 protein is CASTPGTGFSGELFF. CDR3 DNA: TGTGCCAGCACCCCAGGGACAGGGTTTTCCGGGGAGCTGTTTTTT.

The chain is built from TRBV18 and TRBJ2-7; TRBD2 matches at 11 bases. V lost 4 bases, J lost 5 bases, and 7 bases stayed unmatched. The germline V gene encodes CDR1 KGHSH and CDR2 LQKENI. The CDR3 has 15 residues. The CDR3 region has the DNA TGTGCCAGCTCACAACTAGCGGGAGTCAGGAACGAGCAGTACTTC. Translation: CASSQLAGVRNEQYF.

The V call is TRBV9, the J call TRBJ1-1, with D hard to call. V lost 0 bases and J lost 0, with 6 bases in between. The CDR3 is 14 amino acids. Germline V gene lookup returns CDR1 SGDLS and CDR2 YYNGEE. CDR3 loop: CASSVGHMNTEAFF. The DNA for the CDR3 is TGTGCCAGCAGCGTAGGTCACATGAACACTGAAGCTTTCTTT.

The gene calls are TRBV5-1 and TRBJ1-5; D call uncertain. Germline values: CDR1 SGHRS, CDR2 YFSETQ. Trimming took 0 bases from V and 4 from J, leaving 11 bases between them. This CDR3 region has 15 residues. The CDR3 protein is CASSLGDLPNQPQHF. Written as DNA, the CDR3 is TGCGCCAGCAGCTTGGGAGATCTGCCAAATCAGCCCCAGCATTTT.

This clone is a singleton in its sample. The V gene is TRBV5-5, the J gene TRBJ2-2, with D maybe TRBD2 (7 bases). Germline values: CDR1 SGHKS, CDR2 YYEKEE (reference sequence). This CDR3 region has 16 residues. The germline V and J ends were trimmed by 0 bases and 5 bases, with 14 bases remaining between them. The CDR3 DNA reads TGTGCCAGCAGCTTGGGCGGGGGCGTAGGGACCGGGGAGCTGTTTTTT. As protein: CASSLGGGVGTGELFF. Variable domain in full (rest from reference TRBV5-5 and TRBJ2-2): DAGVTQSPTHLIKTRGQQVTLRCSPISGHKSVSWYQQVLGQGPQFIFQYYEKEERGRGNFPDRFSARQFPNYSSELNVNALLLGDSALYLCASSLGGGVGTGELFFGEGSRLTVL.

The chain uses TRBV27 and TRBJ1-5; D ambiguous. Trimming removed 6 bases at V and 7 bases at J, with 22 bases between. Germline values: CDR1 MNHEY, CDR2 SMNVEV (reference sequence). CDR3 length: 16 residues. CDR3 loop: CASRRIASTTGQPQHF. CDR3 nucleotides: TGTGCCAGCAGGCGGATAGCCAGTACAACCGGGCAGCCCCAGCATTTT.

The gene calls are TRBV2 and TRBJ1-5, with 8 bases aligning to TRBD1. Germline assignment: CDR1 SNHLY and CDR2 FYNNEI. V was clipped by 6 bases and J by 7 bases; unmatched bases: 11. This CDR3 comprises 15 residues. CDR3 bases: TGTGCCAGCAGCACCACAGGGGGAAGTAGGCAGCCCCAGCATTTT. This sequence encodes CASSTTGGSRQPQHF.

CDR3 bases: TGTGCCAGCAGCGCCGACAGGGGGACCGGAAACACCATATATTTT. This translates into CASSADRGTGNTIYF. The chain couples TRBV6-5 to TRBJ1-3; 9 bases map to TRBD1. V lost 6 bases, J lost 4 bases, and 7 bases stayed unmatched. The CDR3 loop spans 15 amino acids. Germline CDR1 MNHEY, CDR2 SVGAGI.

The chain couples TRBV28 to TRBJ1-5; tentative D call: TRBD1 (6 bases). The V end was cut by 3 bases, the J end by 7 bases, with 16 bases between. Looked up from germline, CDR1 is MDHEN and CDR2 is SYDVKM. This CDR3 comprises 15 residues. The CDR3 coding sequence is TGTGCCAGCAGTTTGCCAGGGGTTGCCGGGCAGCCCCAGCATTTT. As protein: CASSLPGVAGQPQHF.

CDR3 sequence: CASSPRGSTGELFF. CDR3 sequence (DNA): TGTGCCAGCAGCCCGAGGGGGTCGACCGGGGAGCTGTTTTTT. V is TRBV9 and J is TRBJ2-2, with D possibly matching TRBD1 (6 bases). Germline CDR1 is SGDLS and CDR2 is YYNGEE. Trimming stripped 4 bases from V and 5 bases from J, with 12 bases between. This CDR3 region has 14 residues.

This sequence joins TRBV4-2 and TRBJ1-2; D not resolved. The CDR3 consists of 14 residues. Trimming left V 0 bases short and J 4 bases short, with 9 bases between. The germline V gene has CDR1 LGHNA and CDR2 YNFKEQ. CDR3 sequence: CASSQEGQSYGYTF. The CDR3 DNA is TGTGCCAGCAGCCAAGAGGGCCAGTCCTATGGCTACACCTTC.

The chain carries TRBV5-1 and TRBJ1-2, with unresolved D. Trimming shortened V by 0 bases and J by 2 bases, and 8 bases separated the two germline ends. The germline V gene has CDR1 SGHRS and CDR2 YFSETQ. CDR3 length equals 14 residues. The CDR3 reads CASSLALGNYGYTF. The CDR3 nucleotides are TGCGCCAGCAGCTTGGCCCTCGGGAACTATGGCTACACCTTC.

The genes are TRBV10-3 and TRBJ1-6; the match to TRBD1 covers 7 bases. The V gene's germline CDR1 is ENHRY and CDR2 SYGVKD. The CDR3 contains 15 residues. After removal of 6 bases from V and 9 bases from J, the junction contained 11 bases not matched to a gene. CDR3 nucleotide sequence: TGTGCCATCAGGGAGACAGGGCAAAGCAGTTCACCCCTCCACTTT. This codes for CAIRETGQSSSPLHF.

The rearrangement uses TRBV6-1 and TRBJ2-2, with a weak D call TRBD2 (5 bases). The V end lost 3 bases, the J end lost 0 bases, and 8 bases lay between the germline ends. In germline, CDR1 is MNHNS, CDR2 SASEGT. The CDR3 sequence is 15 residues long. CDR3 nucleotides: TGTGCCAGCAGTGAGCGGGCGGCGAACACCGGGGAGCTGTTTTTT. It codes for CASSERAANTGELFF.

Note on this clone: The junction differs from germline at one of its ends, possibly a read error. The rearrangement uses TRBV30 and TRBJ1-2; D unclear. CDR3 length equals 13 residues. CDR1 and CDR2 (germline): GTSNPN, SVGIG (reference sequence). The CDR3 loop is CAWTGTRSSPHVF. CDR3 in DNA: TGTGCCTGGACAGGTACCAGGTCCTCTCCTCACGTCTTC.

The rearrangement links TRBV27 to TRBJ1-1; perhaps TRBD1 as D (5 bases). Germline loops: CDR1 MNHEY, CDR2 SMNVEV (reference sequence). The ends were cut back, 5 bases at V and 6 bases at J, with 19 bases in the middle. CDR3 length: 15 residues. This chain's CDR3 is CASSPIPGGKAEAFF. The CDR3 nucleotides are TGTGCCAGCAGTCCAATCCCCGGGGGTAAAGCTGAAGCTTTCTTT.